This TCR beta chain was identified during a study of cytomegalovirus exposure and HLA in healthy donors. Details on this clone: The antigen is not known.

This CDR3 has 15 amino acids. Germline values: CDR1 SGHNT, CDR2 YYREEE (reference sequence). V lost 3 bases, J lost 4 bases, and 14 bases lay in between. Study-level results: It is likely that the observed cluster of highly shared sequence variants was a sequencing artifact. Analyzed later, most CMV-associated TCR beta chains appeared HLA-restricted. Researchers reportedly found TCR beta sequences accurately predicted most subjects' HLA-A and HLA-B alleles. A missense variant in DCLRE1C was later tied to TCR beta V- and J-gene trimming.

PCR primers comprised 60 Vbeta and 13 Jbeta primers. Produced via immunoSEQ multiplex PCR; TCRdb's table is partial and in-frame only. The profile shows about 190,000 clones, around 87% of them singletons. The chain recombines TRBV5-4 with TRBJ2-1, with D possibly matching TRBD2 (6 bases). Sequenced sample: PBMCs. This TCR came from a boy younger than 10 in good health and CMV-seronegative. This CDR3 reads CASSSPGLNYNEQFF. In nucleotides, the CDR3 is TGTGCCAGCAGCTCGCCGGGACTTAATTACAATGAGCAGTTCTTC.